The next 17 T cell receptor beta chains were all read from a single sample in a study of beta chain features in type 1 diabetes. Investigators reverse transcribed all isolated RNA, so they sequenced expressed TCRB transcripts. Libraries were prepared by immunoSEQ multiplex PCR; TCRdb keeps only in-frame clonotypes and omits some of them. The sample holds hundreds of thousands of clones, around 16% seen once. The sequencing input was naive CD4+ T cells from blood. Receptors were obtained from a man between 18 and 35 years old in good health.

A few counts support this clone. In DNA form, the CDR3 reads TGTGCCAGCAGCTTAGCTGCGGGAGCGGGGGACAATGAGCAGTTCTTC. It specifies CASSLAAGAGDNEQFF. J is TRBJ2-1 and V is TRBV7-9; TRBD2 matches 8 bases. Per the germline V gene, CDR1 is SEHNR and CDR2 is FQNEAQ (reference sequence). The CDR3 is 16 amino acids. The trim removed 0 bases at V and 5 bases at J, leaving 6 bases unmatched.

This clone came up a few times. V and J are TRBV7-6 and TRBJ1-5; no definite D call. The germline CDR1 and CDR2 sequences are SGHVS and FNYEAQ. V was pared by 1 base and J by 7 bases, with 8 bases between. The CDR3 sequence is 13 residues long. CDR3 sequence (DNA): TGTGCCAGCAGCTTAGAAGGGTCCCAGCCCCAGCATTTT. Translating gives CASSLEGSQPQHF.

This clone turned up a few times. The chain has TRBV10-3 and TRBJ2-1; TRBD2 might be the D (6 bases). The germline CDR1 and CDR2 sequences are ENHRY and SYGVKD. CDR3 size: 15 residues. V lost 3 bases, J lost 6 bases, and 15 bases lay in between. The DNA of the CDR3 is TGTGCCATCAGTGATCCCCGACTAGATGGCAATGAGCAGTTCTTC. It translates to CAISDPRLDGNEQFF.

V and J are TRBV29-1 and TRBJ2-1, with 9 bases aligning to TRBD1. This CDR3 is built from 16 residues. Unmatched junction bases numbered 10, after V lost 7 bases and J lost 0 bases. Per the germline V gene, CDR1 is SQVTM and CDR2 is ANQGSEA. CDR3: CSGRALQGASYNEQFF. The CDR3 nucleotides are TGCAGCGGCCGAGCTCTACAGGGGGCCTCCTACAATGAGCAGTTCTTC.

The gene calls are TRBV4-2 and TRBJ2-2; 10 bases fit TRBD1. With V trimmed by 0 bases and J by 7 bases, 11 bases remained unmatched. The germline CDR1 and CDR2 sequences are LGHNA and YNFKEQ. The CDR3 length is 18 residues. CDR3 DNA: TGTGCCAGCAGCCAAGAAGGGGGCCGGGACAGGGGCGGCGGGGAGCTGTTTTTT. Protein: CASSQEGGRDRGGGELFF.

There are a few counts of this clone. The J gene is TRBJ1-1, the V gene TRBV30; weak D call: TRBD1 (6 bases). The CDR3 runs 12 residues. Trimming took off 0 bases at V and 11 bases at J, with 13 bases between the two ends. Germline-derived CDR1 and CDR2 are GTSNPN and SVGIG (reference sequence). CDR3 nucleotides: TGTGCCTGGAGTGTAAAGGGGCAGGGGGCTTTCTTT. Its protein product is CAWSVKGQGAFF.

This clone was seen only a few times. The chain joins TRBV19 to TRBJ1-2; D is unresolved. V lost 1 base and J 8 bases, leaving 14 bases between the germline ends. Germline V gene sequence: CDR1 LNHDA, CDR2 SQIVND (reference sequence). This CDR3 spans 14 amino acids. The CDR3 here is CASSIVAGVKGYTF. In DNA form, the CDR3 reads TGTGCCAGTAGTATAGTAGCCGGGGTCAAAGGCTACACCTTC.

This clone appeared a few times. The rearrangement joins TRBV28 to TRBJ1-2; D perhaps matches TRBD1 (6 bases). CDR3 length equals 11 residues. The V gene's germline CDR1 is MDHEN and CDR2 SYDVKM. The V end lost 8 bases, the J end lost 7 bases, and 11 bases lay between the germline ends. This chain's CDR3 is CASYNRVGYTF. The CDR3 nucleotides read TGTGCCAGCTATAACAGGGTTGGCTACACCTTC.

As regards this clone: Other nucleotide sequences in the sample specify the same CDR3. The genes are TRBV5-4 and TRBJ2-2; D perhaps matches TRBD1 (5 bases). The germline V gene has CDR1 SGHNT and CDR2 YYREEE (reference sequence). Trimming removed 1 base at V and 4 bases at J, with 5 bases between. This CDR3 comprises 13 residues. The CDR3 bases are TGTGCCAGCAGCTTGACAGGCACCGGGGAGCTGTTTTTT. The encoded protein is CASSLTGTGELFF.

As concerns this clone: An end of the junction differs from the germline gene, which may be a read error. The chain employs TRBV7-2 and TRBJ1-1, with D unresolved. The CDR3 loop spans 13 amino acids. Per germline, CDR1 SGHTA and CDR2 FQGNSA. As DNA, the CDR3 is TGTGCCGGCAGCTTGTCGGTGAACACTGAAGCTTTCTTT. Translation gives CAGSLSVNTEAFF.

This chain uses TRBV4-1 with TRBJ2-1; 13 nucleotides agree with TRBD2. Germline V gene data show CDR1 as MGHRA and CDR2 as YSYEKL. The CDR3 covers 15 residues. V was clipped by 4 bases and J by 10 bases; unmatched bases: 7. The CDR3 region is CASSPGLAGRGEQFF. In nucleotides, the CDR3 is TGCGCCAGCAGCCCGGGACTAGCGGGGCGAGGAGAGCAGTTCTTC.

V usage is TRBV9 and J usage is TRBJ2-2, with 8 bases that match TRBD2. V shed 5 bases, J shed 5 bases, and the junction held 5 bases outside the gene matches. CDR1 and CDR2 (germline): SGDLS, YYNGEE. CDR3 length: 14 residues. The CDR3 region has the DNA TGTGCCAGCAGAGGGACTAGATCAACCGGGGAGCTGTTTTTT. Its translation: CASRGTRSTGELFF.

The chain joins TRBV23-1 to TRBJ2-5; possible D gene TRBD2, 6 bases. TRBV23-1 carries the ORF label, with uncertain function. CDR3 length: 15 residues. V lost 6 bases, J lost 3 bases, and 17 bases lay in between. The CDR3 loop is CASSRSSGTEETQYF. Here the CDR3 DNA reads TGCGCCAGCAGCCGGAGTTCCGGGACTGAAGAGACCCAGTACTTC.

The gene calls are TRBV7-9 and TRBJ2-7; possible D gene TRBD2, 7 bases. The CDR3 length is 16 residues. Between the trimmed V and J ends, which lost 1 base and 1 base, there was a span of 14 bases. Germline V lookup: CDR1 SEHNR, CDR2 FQNEAQ (reference sequence). The CDR3 nucleotides are TGTGCCAGCAGCTTAGGTTACGGGGGGCAGTCCTACGAGCAGTACTTC. Its protein is CASSLGYGGQSYEQYF. Together with reference TRBV7-9 and TRBJ2-7, the CDR3 gives the full variable domain: DTGVSQNPRHKITKRGQNVTFRCDPISEHNRLYWYRQTLGQGPEFLTYFQNEAQLEKSRLLSDRFSAERPKGSFSTLEIQRTEQGDSAMYLCASSLGYGGQSYEQYFGPGTRLTVT.

This clone was observed a few times. The rearrangement uses TRBV29-1 and TRBJ2-7; 9 bases are shared with TRBD1. In germline, CDR1 is SQVTM, CDR2 ANQGSEA. Trimming took 4 bases from V and 4 from J; bases not matched to a gene: 8. The CDR3 has 14 residues. CDR3 region: CSVGWTGVTYEQYF. The CDR3 nucleotides read TGCAGCGTTGGATGGACAGGGGTGACATACGAGCAGTACTTC.

This clone was found a few times. The chain recombines TRBV7-2 with TRBJ2-5, with unresolved D. This CDR3 has 12 amino acids. V dropped 1 base and J dropped 9 bases, with 9 bases sitting between them. Germline V lookup: CDR1 SGHTA, CDR2 FQGNSA. CDR3: CASSLGGRAQYF. In DNA form, the CDR3 reads TGTGCCAGCAGCTTAGGTGGCCGGGCCCAGTACTTC.

This clone has just a few counts. The rearrangement uses TRBV15 and TRBJ2-7, with a tentative D call TRBD2 (6 bases). Germline CDR1 is LNHNV and CDR2 is YYDKDF (reference sequence). V gave up 0 bases and J gave up 3 bases, with 15 bases separating them. This CDR3 is 16 amino acids long. The CDR3 DNA reads TGTGCCACCAGCAGAGACTCGGGACTGAATGTCTACGAGCAGTACTTC. As protein: CATSRDSGLNVYEQYF.